This TCR beta chain stems from a study of T cells in narcolepsy. Study at large: Healthy controls were enrolled alongside patients with narcolepsy type 1 or type 2.

A word on this clone: The antigen remains undetermined.

Using immunoSEQ multiplex PCR, the repertoire was profiled, and TCRdb retains in-frame clones only, with some absent. The table lists around 30,000 clones, around 79% of them singletons. Study outcomes and limitations: Some memory CD4+ repertoires had no autoreactive clone sequences. Autoreactive HCRT-specific and TRIB2-specific clonotypes were marked in same-patient CSF-versus-blood CD4+ comparisons.

The V gene lost 4 bases and the J gene lost 5 bases, with 13 bases spanning the gap. There are 14 residues in the CDR3. CDR1 is KGHSH, CDR2 LQKENI, per germline. The rearrangement links TRBV18 to TRBJ2-3; tentatively, D is TRBD1 (5 bases). The receptor was isolated from a human donor in good health. The sequenced sample consisted of memory (CD45RA-) CD4+ T cells from blood. The CDR3: CASSQSQGGDTQYF. The CDR3, as DNA: TGTGCCAGCTCACAGTCTCAGGGTGGAGATACGCAGTATTTT. The whole variable domain, filled in from reference TRBV18 and TRBJ2-3, reads NAGVMQNPRHLVRRRGQEARLRCSPMKGHSHVYWYRQLPEEGLKFMVYLQKENIIDESGMPKERFSAEFPKEGPSILRIQQVVRGDSAAYFCASSQSQGGDTQYFGPGTRLTVL.